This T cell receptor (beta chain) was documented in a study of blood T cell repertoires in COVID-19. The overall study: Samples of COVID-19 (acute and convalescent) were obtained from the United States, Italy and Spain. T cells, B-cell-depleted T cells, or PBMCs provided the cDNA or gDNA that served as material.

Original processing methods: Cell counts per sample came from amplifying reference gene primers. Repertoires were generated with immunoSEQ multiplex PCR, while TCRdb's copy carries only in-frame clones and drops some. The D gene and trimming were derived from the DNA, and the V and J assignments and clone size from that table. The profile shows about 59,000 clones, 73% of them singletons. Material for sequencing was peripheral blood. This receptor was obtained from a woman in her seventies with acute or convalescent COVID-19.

CDR3 bases: TGTGCCAGCAGGACAGGGGTGGACTATAATTCACCCCTCCACTTT. It encodes CASRTGVDYNSPLHF. The chain carries TRBV5-5 and TRBJ1-6; 8 bases line up with TRBD1. Germline CDR1 and CDR2: SGHKS and YYEKEE (reference sequence). CDR3 size: 15 residues. Trimming took 5 bases from V and 3 from J; bases not matched to a gene: 4.